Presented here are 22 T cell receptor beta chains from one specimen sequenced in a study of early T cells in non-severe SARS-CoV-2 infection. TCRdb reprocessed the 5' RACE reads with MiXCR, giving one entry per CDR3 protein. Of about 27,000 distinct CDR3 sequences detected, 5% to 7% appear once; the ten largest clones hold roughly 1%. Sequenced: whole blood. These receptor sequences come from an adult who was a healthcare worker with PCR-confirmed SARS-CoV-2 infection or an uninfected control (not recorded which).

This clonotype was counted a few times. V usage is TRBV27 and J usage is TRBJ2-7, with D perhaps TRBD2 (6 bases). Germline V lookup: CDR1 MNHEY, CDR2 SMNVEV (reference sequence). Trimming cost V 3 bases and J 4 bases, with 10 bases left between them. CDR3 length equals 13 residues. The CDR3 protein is CASSFSGQYEQYF. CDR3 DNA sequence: TGTGCCAGCAGTTTTAGCGGCCAATACGAGCAGTACTTC.

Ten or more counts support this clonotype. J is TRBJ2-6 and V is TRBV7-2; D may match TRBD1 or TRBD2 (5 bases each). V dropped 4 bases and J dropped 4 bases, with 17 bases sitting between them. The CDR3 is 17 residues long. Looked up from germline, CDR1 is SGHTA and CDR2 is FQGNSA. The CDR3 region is CASSSRRGDEGANVLTF. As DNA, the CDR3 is TGTGCCAGCAGCTCCCGGAGAGGGGACGAGGGGGCCAACGTCCTGACTTTC.

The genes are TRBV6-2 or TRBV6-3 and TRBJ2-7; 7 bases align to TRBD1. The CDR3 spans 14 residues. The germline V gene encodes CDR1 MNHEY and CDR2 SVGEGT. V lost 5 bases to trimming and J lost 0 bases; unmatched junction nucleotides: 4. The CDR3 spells CASSVRDSSYEQYF. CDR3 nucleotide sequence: TGTGCCAGCAGTGTCCGGGACAGCTCCTACGAGCAGTACTTC.

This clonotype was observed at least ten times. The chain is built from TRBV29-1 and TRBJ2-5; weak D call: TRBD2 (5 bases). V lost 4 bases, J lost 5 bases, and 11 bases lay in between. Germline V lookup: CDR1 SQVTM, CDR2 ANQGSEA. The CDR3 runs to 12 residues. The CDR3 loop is CSVGLPGETQYF. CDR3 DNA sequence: TGCAGCGTTGGCCTCCCGGGGGAGACCCAGTACTTC.

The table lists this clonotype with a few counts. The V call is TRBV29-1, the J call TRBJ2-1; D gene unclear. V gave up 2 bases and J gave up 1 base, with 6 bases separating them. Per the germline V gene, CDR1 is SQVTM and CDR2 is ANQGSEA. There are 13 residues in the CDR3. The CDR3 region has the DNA TGCAGCGTTGAATCTCTATCCTACAATGAGCAGTTCTTC. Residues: CSVESLSYNEQFF.

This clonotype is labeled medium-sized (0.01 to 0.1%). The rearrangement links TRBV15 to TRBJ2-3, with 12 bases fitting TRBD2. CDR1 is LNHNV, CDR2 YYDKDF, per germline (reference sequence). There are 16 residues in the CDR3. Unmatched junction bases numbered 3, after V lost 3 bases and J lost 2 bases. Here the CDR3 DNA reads TGTGCCACCAGCAGCGGACTAGCGGGATCCACAGATACGCAGTATTTT. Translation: CATSSGLAGSTDTQYF.

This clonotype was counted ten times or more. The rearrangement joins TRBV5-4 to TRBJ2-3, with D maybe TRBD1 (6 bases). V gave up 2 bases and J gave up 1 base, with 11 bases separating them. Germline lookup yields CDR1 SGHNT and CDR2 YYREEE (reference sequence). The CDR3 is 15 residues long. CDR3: CASSLDRRGTDTQYF. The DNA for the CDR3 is TGTGCCAGCAGCTTAGACAGGAGAGGCACAGATACGCAGTATTTT.

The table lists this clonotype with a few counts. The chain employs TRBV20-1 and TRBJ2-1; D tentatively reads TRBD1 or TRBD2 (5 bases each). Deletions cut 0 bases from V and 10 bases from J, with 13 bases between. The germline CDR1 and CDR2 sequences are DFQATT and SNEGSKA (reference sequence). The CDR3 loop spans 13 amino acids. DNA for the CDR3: TGCAGTGCTAGAGAAAGTGGGACCCCGGAGCAGTTCTTC. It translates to CSARESGTPEQFF.

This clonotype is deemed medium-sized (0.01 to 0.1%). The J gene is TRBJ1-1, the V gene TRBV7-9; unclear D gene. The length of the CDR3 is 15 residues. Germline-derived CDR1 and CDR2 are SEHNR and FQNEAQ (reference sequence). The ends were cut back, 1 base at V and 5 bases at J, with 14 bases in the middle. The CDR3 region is CASSLEWGGRTEAFF. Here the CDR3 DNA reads TGTGCCAGCAGCTTAGAATGGGGAGGGAGAACTGAAGCTTTCTTT.

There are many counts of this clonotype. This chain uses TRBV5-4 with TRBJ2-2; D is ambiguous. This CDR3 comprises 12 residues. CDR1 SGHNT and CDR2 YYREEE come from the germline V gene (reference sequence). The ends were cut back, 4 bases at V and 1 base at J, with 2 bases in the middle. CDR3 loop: CASSVNTGELFF. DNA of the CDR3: TGTGCCAGCAGCGTGAACACCGGGGAGCTGTTTTTT.

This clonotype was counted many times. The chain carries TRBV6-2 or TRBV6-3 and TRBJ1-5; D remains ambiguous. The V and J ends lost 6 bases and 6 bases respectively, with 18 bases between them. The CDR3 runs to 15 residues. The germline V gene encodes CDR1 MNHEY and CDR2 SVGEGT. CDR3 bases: TGTGCCAGCAGCCCCGGAGCGTCGGTGGCTCAGCCCCAGCATTTT. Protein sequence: CASSPGASVAQPQHF.

CDR3 coding DNA: TGTGCCAGCAGCCCCCACTTTATAGCGGGAGCTGGCGAGCAGTACTTC. It is translated as CASSPHFIAGAGEQYF. The chain links TRBV7-2 to TRBJ2-7, with TRBD2 matching over 9 bases. With V trimmed by 5 bases and J by 6 bases, 14 bases remained unmatched. Germline V gene sequence: CDR1 SGHTA, CDR2 FQGNSA. This CDR3 spans 16 amino acids.

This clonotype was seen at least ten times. CDR3 region: CACGRTVNNSPLHF. The CDR3 DNA reads TGTGCCTGCGGTCGGACAGTAAATAATTCACCCCTCCACTTT. The rearrangement joins TRBV6-5 to TRBJ1-6; D perhaps matches TRBD1 (6 bases). Germline assignment: CDR1 MNHEY and CDR2 SVGAGI. The CDR3 is 14 residues long. V shed 11 bases and J shed 5 bases, with 16 bases lying between them.

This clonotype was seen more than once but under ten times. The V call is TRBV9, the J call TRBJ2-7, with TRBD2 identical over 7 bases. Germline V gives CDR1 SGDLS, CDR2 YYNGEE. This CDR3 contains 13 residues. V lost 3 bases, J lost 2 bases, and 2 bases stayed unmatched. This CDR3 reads CASSAGGTYEQYF. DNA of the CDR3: TGTGCCAGCAGCGCGGGGGGTACCTACGAGCAGTACTTC.

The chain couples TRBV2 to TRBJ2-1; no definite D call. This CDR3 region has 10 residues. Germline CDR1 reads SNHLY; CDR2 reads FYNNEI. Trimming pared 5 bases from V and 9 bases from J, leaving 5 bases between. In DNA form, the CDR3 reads TGTGCCAGCAGTAGGCCTGAGCAGTTCTTC. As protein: CASSRPEQFF. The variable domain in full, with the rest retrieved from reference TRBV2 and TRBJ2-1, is EPEVTQTPSHQVTQMGQEVILRCVPISNHLYFYWYRQILGQKVEFLVSFYNNEISEKSEIFDDQFSVERPDGSNFTLKIRSTKLEDSAMYFCASSRPEQFFGPGTRLTVL.

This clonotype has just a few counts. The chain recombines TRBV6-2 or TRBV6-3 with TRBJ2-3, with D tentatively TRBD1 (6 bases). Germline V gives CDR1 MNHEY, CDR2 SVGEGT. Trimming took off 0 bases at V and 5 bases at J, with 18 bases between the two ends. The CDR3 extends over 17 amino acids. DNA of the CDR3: TGTGCCAGCAGTTACTCCTTCTTCAGGGGACCTGGAGATACGCAGTATTTT. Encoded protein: CASSYSFFRGPGDTQYF.

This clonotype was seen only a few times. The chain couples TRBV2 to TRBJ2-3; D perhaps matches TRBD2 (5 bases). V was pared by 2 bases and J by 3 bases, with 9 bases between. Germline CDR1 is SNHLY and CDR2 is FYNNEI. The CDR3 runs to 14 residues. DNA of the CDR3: TGTGCCAGCAGTGAACAGCTAGCTACAGATACGCAGTATTTT. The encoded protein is CASSEQLATDTQYF. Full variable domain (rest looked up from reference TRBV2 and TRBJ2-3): EPEVTQTPSHQVTQMGQEVILRCVPISNHLYFYWYRQILGQKVEFLVSFYNNEISEKSEIFDDQFSVERPDGSNFTLKIRSTKLEDSAMYFCASSEQLATDTQYFGPGTRLTVL.

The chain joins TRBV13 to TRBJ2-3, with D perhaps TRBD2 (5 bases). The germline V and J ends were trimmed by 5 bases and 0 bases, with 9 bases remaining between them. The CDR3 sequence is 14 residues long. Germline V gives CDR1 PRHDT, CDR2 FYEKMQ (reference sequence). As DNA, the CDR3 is TGTGCCAGCAGCCTCAGACTAAGCACAGATACGCAGTATTTT. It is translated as CASSLRLSTDTQYF.

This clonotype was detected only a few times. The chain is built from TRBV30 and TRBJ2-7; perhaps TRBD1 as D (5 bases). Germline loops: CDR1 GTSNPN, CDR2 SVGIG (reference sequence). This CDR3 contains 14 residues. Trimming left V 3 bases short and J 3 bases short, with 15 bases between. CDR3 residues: CAWSLFRQGYEQYF. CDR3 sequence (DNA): TGTGCCTGGAGCCTGTTTAGGCAGGGCTACGAGCAGTACTTC.

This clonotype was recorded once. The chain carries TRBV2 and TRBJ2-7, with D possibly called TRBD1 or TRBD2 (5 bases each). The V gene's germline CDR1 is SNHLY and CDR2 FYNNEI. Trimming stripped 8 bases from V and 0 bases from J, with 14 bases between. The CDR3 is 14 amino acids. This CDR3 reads CASGGPASSYEQYF. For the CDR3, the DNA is TGTGCCAGCGGGGGACCGGCGAGCTCCTACGAGCAGTACTTC.

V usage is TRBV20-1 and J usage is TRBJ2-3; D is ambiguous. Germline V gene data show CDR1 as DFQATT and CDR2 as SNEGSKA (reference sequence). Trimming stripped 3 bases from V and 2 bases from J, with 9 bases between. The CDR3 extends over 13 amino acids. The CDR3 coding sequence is TGCAGTGCTAGTCGGCAGCCCACAGATACGCAGTATTTT. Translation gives CSASRQPTDTQYF.

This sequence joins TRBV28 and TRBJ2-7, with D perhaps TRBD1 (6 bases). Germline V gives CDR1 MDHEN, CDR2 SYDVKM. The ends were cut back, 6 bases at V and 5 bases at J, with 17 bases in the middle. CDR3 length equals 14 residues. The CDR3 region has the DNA TGTGCCAGCAGGACCGGGACAACGAGTAACGAGCAGTACTTC. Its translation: CASRTGTTSNEQYF.